The 2 T cell receptor beta chains in this list originate from one sample, sequenced in a study of technical replicates of blood from several donors. Generated by immunoSEQ multiplex PCR, the TCRdb table keeps only in-frame clones and is missing some. This sample has 55,000 to 60,000 clones, with 90% to 95% found just once. The sequencing sample was made of PBMCs. The receptors were sampled from a human donor in good health. Some clones in this sample may be carry-over from other donors' samples.

The chain links TRBV7-9 to TRBJ2-3, with TRBD2 matching over 13 bases. Trimming removed 5 bases from V and 4 bases from J; junction bases left unmatched: 3. The CDR3 extends over 15 amino acids. Germline CDR1 is SEHNR and CDR2 is FQNEAQ (reference sequence). CDR3 coding DNA: TGTGCCAGCAGCCGGACTAGCGGGAGCGCAGATACGCAGTATTTT. Protein product: CASSRTSGSADTQYF.

The chain carries TRBV19 and TRBJ1-2; D possibly corresponds to TRBD1 (5 bases). Germline V gene sequence: CDR1 LNHDA, CDR2 SQIVND (reference sequence). Trimming shortened V by 5 bases and J by 3 bases, and 10 bases separated the two germline ends. The CDR3 has 13 residues. The CDR3 region has the DNA TGTGCCAGTAGTCCCAGGGTAGACTATGGCTACACCTTC. As protein: CASSPRVDYGYTF.